Below, 32 T cell receptor beta chains from the same sample are listed, as sequenced in a study of PD-1 blockade in classical Hodgkin lymphoma. Libraries were prepared by immunoSEQ multiplex PCR; TCRdb keeps only in-frame clonotypes and omits some of them. The table lists 19,000 or so clones, over 70% of them singletons. Every single patient, without exception, relapsed after autologous stem cell transplantation, and brentuximab vedotin exposure varied. Sequenced here: peripheral blood mononuclear cells (PBMCs), sampled at baseline. The receptors here all came from a human donor with classical Hodgkin lymphoma.

This clone was picked up a small number of times. The chain carries TRBV2 and TRBJ2-5; D assignment may be TRBD1 or TRBD2 (6 bases each). Trimming shortened V by 2 bases and J by 8 bases, and 21 bases separated the two germline ends. The V gene's germline CDR1 is SNHLY and CDR2 FYNNEI. The CDR3 covers 16 residues. The CDR3 here is CASSETAGGGLATQYF. The CDR3 bases are TGTGCCAGCAGTGAAACGGCAGGAGGGGGTCTAGCAACCCAGTACTTC.

The V gene is TRBV30, the J gene TRBJ1-1; no clear D gene. Trimming stripped 1 base from V and 3 bases from J, with 6 bases between. Per the germline V gene, CDR1 is GTSNPN and CDR2 is SVGIG (reference sequence). This CDR3 has 12 residues. The CDR3 protein is CAWSASDTEAFF. DNA for the CDR3: TGTGCCTGGAGTGCCTCAGACACTGAAGCTTTCTTT.

V gene TRBV6-1 combines with J gene TRBJ2-7; TRBD1 matches at 7 bases. V lost 3 bases and J lost 6; bases outside the gene matches: 5. This CDR3 has 13 residues. Germline loops: CDR1 MNHNS, CDR2 SASEGT. CDR3 loop: CASSENDRAEQYF. CDR3 DNA: TGTGCCAGCAGTGAGAACGACAGGGCCGAGCAGTACTTC.

This chain joins TRBV27 and TRBJ2-1, with D possibly matching TRBD2 (6 bases). Germline V CDR1 and CDR2: MNHEY, SMNVEV (reference sequence). This CDR3 comprises 14 residues. The V gene lost 4 bases and the J gene lost 7 bases, with 14 bases spanning the gap. The CDR3 protein is CASSWDRTTNEQFF. The CDR3 nucleotides are TGTGCCAGCAGTTGGGATAGGACTACAAATGAGCAGTTCTTC.

The V and J genes are TRBV14 and TRBJ1-1; possibly TRBD1 for D (5 bases). CDR3 length equals 14 residues. Per germline, CDR1 SGHDN and CDR2 FVKESK. V lost 1 base, J lost 6 bases, and 12 bases lay in between. CDR3 bases: TGTGCCAGCAGCCAAGGATTACGGGGCGCTGAAGCTTTCTTT. Its protein product is CASSQGLRGAEAFF.

CDR3 in DNA: TGTGCCAGCAGTTACGAGCCCTATGGCTACACCTTC. Residues: CASSYEPYGYTF. The chain is built from TRBV6-5 and TRBJ1-2; D remains unclear. The V gene lost 2 bases and the J gene lost 4 bases, with 5 bases spanning the gap. The germline V gene has CDR1 MNHEY and CDR2 SVGAGI. The CDR3 covers 12 residues.

This chain joins TRBV28 and TRBJ2-7; 8 bases fit TRBD1. The junction had 8 bases not matched to a gene; V was cut back by 8 bases and J by 11 bases. Germline V gives CDR1 MDHEN, CDR2 SYDVKM. The CDR3 length is 11 residues. The CDR3 sequence: CASHTTGVKYF. Written as DNA, the CDR3 is TGTGCCAGCCACACGACAGGGGTAAAGTACTTC.

This chain links TRBV19 with TRBJ2-7, with D hard to call. V was pared by 1 base and J by 4 bases, with 8 bases between. The CDR3 spans 13 residues. Germline V lookup: CDR1 LNHDA, CDR2 SQIVND (reference sequence). Written as DNA, the CDR3 is TGTGCCAGTAGTATAGTTGGAGATTACGAGCAGTACTTC. Translated, it gives CASSIVGDYEQYF. The full variable domain, with the rest looked up from reference TRBV19 and TRBJ2-7, is DGGITQSPKYLFRKEGQNVTLSCEQNLNHDAMYWYRQDPGQGLRLIYYSQIVNDFQKGDIAEGYSVSREKKESFPLTVTSAQKNPTAFYLCASSIVGDYEQYFGPGTRLTVT.

V usage is TRBV9 and J usage is TRBJ2-3; D is uncertain. CDR3 length: 13 residues. V was shortened by 4 bases and J by 4 bases, with 10 bases between the two germline ends. The germline V gene has CDR1 SGDLS and CDR2 YYNGEE. The CDR3 region has the DNA TGTGCCAGCAGCAAAATGCAGGCAGATACGCAGTATTTT. It yields the protein CASSKMQADTQYF.

The V and J genes are TRBV19 and TRBJ2-2; D unresolved. CDR3 length equals 13 residues. Trimming took 6 bases from V and 6 from J, leaving 11 bases between them. The germline V gene has CDR1 LNHDA and CDR2 SQIVND (reference sequence). CDR3 in DNA: TGTGCCAGTAGGGTCGGGTCGGCCGGGGAGCTGTTTTTT. Protein product: CASRVGSAGELFF.

The J gene is TRBJ1-2, the V gene TRBV6-5; tentatively, D is TRBD1 (5 bases). Trimming removed 6 bases at V and 4 bases at J, with 12 bases between. From germline, CDR1 is MNHEY and CDR2 SVGAGI. The CDR3 has 13 residues. CDR3 in DNA: TGTGCCAGCAGGGGCGGGGCCCTCTATGGCTACACCTTC. It encodes CASRGGALYGYTF.

V and J are TRBV28 and TRBJ1-1; TRBD1 is a possible D gene (6 bases). The CDR3 contains 14 residues. V lost 4 bases and J 5 bases, leaving 14 bases between the germline ends. Per germline, CDR1 MDHEN and CDR2 SYDVKM. This chain's CDR3 is CASSYGQPGTEAFF. The CDR3 DNA reads TGTGCCAGCAGTTACGGACAGCCCGGGACTGAAGCTTTCTTT.

The genes are TRBV19 and TRBJ2-3; TRBD1 agrees at 9 bases. Trimming cost V 5 bases and J 4 bases; bases outside gene matches: 7. The germline gives CDR1 LNHDA, CDR2 SQIVND (reference sequence). This CDR3 comprises 15 residues. The CDR3 loop reads CASSQDRGTADTQYF. The CDR3 DNA reads TGTGCCAGTAGTCAGGACAGGGGCACGGCAGATACGCAGTATTTT.

The V and J genes are TRBV7-8 and TRBJ2-7; TRBD2 aligns across 7 bases. V lost 4 bases and J lost 1; bases outside the gene matches: 7. CDR3 size: 15 residues. Germline lookup yields CDR1 SGHVS and CDR2 FQNEAQ. The CDR3: CASSSFGGSSYEQYF. The CDR3 nucleotides read TGTGCCAGCAGCTCGTTCGGGGGGTCTTCCTACGAGCAGTACTTC.

This clone is a singleton in its sample. At one end the junction does not follow the germline gene, possibly because of a read error. The chain has TRBV7-9 and TRBJ1-1, with D possibly matching TRBD1 (6 bases). Germline loops: CDR1 SEHNR, CDR2 FQNEAQ (reference sequence). The CDR3 covers 13 residues. CDR3 region: CASSLALGTPVEF. As DNA, the CDR3 is TGTGCCAGCAGCTTAGCGCTCGGGACACCCGTGGAGTTT.

The chain combines TRBV11-3 with TRBJ1-4, with D possibly TRBD1 on 5 matching bases. Per germline, CDR1 SGHNT and CDR2 YENEEA. The V gene lost 4 bases and the J gene lost 7 bases, with 22 bases spanning the gap. This CDR3 region has 17 residues. CDR3 DNA sequence: TGTGCCAGCAGCTGCCGTCGGGACGACTTACGGGGTGAAAAACTGTTTTTT. Encoded protein: CASSCRRDDLRGEKLFF.

The chain has TRBV9 and TRBJ1-2; perhaps TRBD1 as D (6 bases). CDR1 is SGDLS, CDR2 YYNGEE, per germline. CDR3 size: 14 residues. Trimming took 0 bases from V and 7 from J, leaving 13 bases between them. The CDR3 spells CASSVAHLDSGYTF. The DNA for the CDR3 is TGTGCCAGCAGCGTAGCGCATTTGGACAGTGGCTACACCTTC.

This clone turned up a few times. The chain is built from TRBV5-1 and TRBJ1-6; D call uncertain. The V end lost 0 bases, the J end lost 7 bases, and 14 bases lay between the germline ends. The CDR3 spans 16 residues. CDR1 is SGHRS, CDR2 YFSETQ, per germline. This CDR3 reads CASSLGEKLPNSPLHF. The CDR3, as DNA: TGCGCCAGCAGCTTGGGGGAGAAGTTACCAAATTCACCCCTCCACTTT.

The J gene is TRBJ1-1, the V gene TRBV27; D gene uncertain. Deletions cut 2 bases from V and 6 bases from J, with 13 bases between. The germline gives CDR1 MNHEY, CDR2 SMNVEV (reference sequence). CDR3 length equals 14 residues. CDR3 residues: CASSLGGHGAEAFF. The CDR3 DNA reads as TGTGCCAGCAGTTTAGGAGGCCACGGGGCTGAAGCTTTCTTT.

This clone was seen a handful of times. The sample contains more than one DNA sequence encoding this CDR3. This chain links TRBV2 with TRBJ1-1, with 7 positions matching TRBD1. The ends lost 3 bases at V and 4 bases at J; junction bases unmatched: 5. CDR3 size: 14 residues. The V gene's germline CDR1 is SNHLY and CDR2 FYNNEI. The CDR3, as DNA: TGTGCCAGCAGTGACAGGGGGGTCGGCACTGAAGCTTTCTTT. Its translation is CASSDRGVGTEAFF.

V and J are TRBV28 and TRBJ2-7, with a possible D match to TRBD2 (6 bases). The V end was cut by 5 bases, the J end by 0 bases, with 20 bases between. This CDR3 is built from 17 residues. Germline V gives CDR1 MDHEN, CDR2 SYDVKM. CDR3 residues: CASSNSVGGLGSYEQYF. DNA of the CDR3: TGTGCCAGCAGTAACAGCGTCGGAGGGCTGGGCTCCTACGAGCAGTACTTC.

This clone was counted a few times. The V call is TRBV27, the J call TRBJ2-7, with 8 bases lining up with TRBD1. This CDR3 has 14 amino acids. V shed 4 bases, J shed 3 bases, and the junction held 5 bases outside the gene matches. Germline CDR1 and CDR2: MNHEY and SMNVEV (reference sequence). The CDR3 region is CASSSLDRDYEQYF. The CDR3 DNA reads as TGTGCCAGCAGTTCGCTGGACAGGGACTACGAGCAGTACTTC.

This chain uses TRBV19 with TRBJ2-5; TRBD2 aligns across 8 bases. Germline V CDR1 and CDR2: LNHDA, SQIVND (reference sequence). Trimming cost V 3 bases and J 5 bases; bases outside gene matches: 8. The CDR3 length is 15 residues. The CDR3 coding sequence is TGTGCCAGTAGTATCGGACTAGCTGAGAAGGAGACCCAGTACTTC. This gives the protein CASSIGLAEKETQYF.

The chain is built from TRBV7-6 and TRBJ2-7, with 7 bases that match TRBD1. Germline loops: CDR1 SGHVS, CDR2 FNYEAQ. This CDR3 contains 14 residues. With 5 bases clipped from V and 0 bases from J, the junction kept 4 bases outside the gene matches. The CDR3 is CASSPDRISYEQYF. DNA for the CDR3: TGTGCCAGCAGCCCGGACAGGATCTCCTACGAGCAGTACTTC.

V is TRBV9 and J is TRBJ2-5; D unclear. V lost 0 bases and J 5 bases, leaving 14 bases between the germline ends. Germline V lookup: CDR1 SGDLS, CDR2 YYNGEE. This CDR3 spans 15 amino acids. CDR3 residues: CASSVGGVGEETQYF. CDR3 DNA: TGTGCCAGCAGCGTAGGTGGGGTAGGAGAGGAGACCCAGTACTTC.

The table lists this clone with a few counts. This chain uses TRBV6-5 with TRBJ2-7; 8 bases agree with TRBD2. Germline trimming cut 6 bases from V and 0 bases from J; bases unmatched to any gene: 7. This CDR3 spans 15 amino acids. Germline V gene lookup returns CDR1 MNHEY and CDR2 SVGAGI. CDR3 sequence: CASRRSGAVSYEQYF. For the CDR3, the DNA is TGTGCCAGCAGGCGTAGCGGGGCTGTCTCCTACGAGCAGTACTTC.

The chain recombines TRBV18 with TRBJ2-7; 8 bases match TRBD2. This CDR3 has 15 residues. Germline V CDR1 and CDR2: KGHSH, LQKENI. The ends lost 6 bases at V and 3 bases at J; junction bases unmatched: 10. As DNA, the CDR3 is TGTGCCAGCTCCTCCGGGGGGGCATTTCACTACGAGCAGTACTTC. Its protein product is CASSSGGAFHYEQYF.

This clone was found once. The chain recombines TRBV4-3 with TRBJ2-2; TRBD2 agrees at 12 bases. Germline CDR1 LGHNA, CDR2 YSLEER. The CDR3 loop spans 18 amino acids. V lost 4 bases to trimming and J lost 2 bases; unmatched junction nucleotides: 8. The CDR3, as DNA: TGCGCCAGCAGCCGCCAGCTAGCGGGAGGGCTTAACACCGGGGAGCTGTTTTTT. Translating gives CASSRQLAGGLNTGELFF.

This clone has a handful of counts. J is TRBJ2-3 and V is TRBV2; D remains unclear. This CDR3 is 16 amino acids long. From germline, CDR1 is SNHLY and CDR2 FYNNEI. V was shortened by 0 bases and J by 0 bases, with 10 bases between the two germline ends. CDR3 residues: CASSEAGEPSTDTQYF. CDR3 DNA: TGTGCCAGCAGTGAAGCAGGAGAGCCTAGCACAGATACGCAGTATTTT. Supplemented by reference TRBV2 and TRBJ2-3, the full variable domain reads EPEVTQTPSHQVTQMGQEVILRCVPISNHLYFYWYRQILGQKVEFLVSFYNNEISEKSEIFDDQFSVERPDGSNFTLKIRSTKLEDSAMYFCASSEAGEPSTDTQYFGPGTRLTVL.

In the case of this clone: Other DNA sequences in the sample encode the same CDR3. This sequence joins TRBV6-5 and TRBJ1-1; possible D gene TRBD1, 5 bases. CDR1 and CDR2 (germline): MNHEY, SVGAGI. CDR3 length equals 13 residues. V was clipped by 6 bases and J by 1 base, with 9 bases between them. The CDR3 reads CASRTTENTEAFF. In DNA form, the CDR3 reads TGTGCCAGCAGGACGACAGAGAACACTGAAGCTTTCTTT.

The rearrangement uses TRBV7-9 and TRBJ1-4; 7 bases are shared with TRBD1. The V and J ends lost 2 bases and 8 bases, in that order; junction bases with no gene match: 8. Germline CDR1 reads SEHNR; CDR2 reads FQNEAQ (reference sequence). This CDR3 has 15 amino acids. CDR3 DNA sequence: TGTGCCAGCAGCTTAATAGGACAGGAAGAGGAAAAACTGTTTTTT. Encoded protein: CASSLIGQEEEKLFF.

The chain joins TRBV7-9 to TRBJ2-1; 9 bases are a match to TRBD1. There are 16 residues in the CDR3. Trimming cost V 6 bases and J 8 bases; bases outside gene matches: 14. Germline assignment: CDR1 SEHNR and CDR2 FQNEAQ (reference sequence). The CDR3 loop reads CASSPLSGTGSHEQFF. For the CDR3, the DNA is TGTGCCAGCAGTCCCCTTAGTGGGACAGGGAGCCATGAGCAGTTCTTC.